The present TCR beta chain was sequenced within a study of blood T cells in healthy people across ages. Turning to the study itself: Per two T cells, about one barcoded beta molecule was captured through template switching. Overall study findings and caveats: Unsorted PBMCs blocked a conclusive comparison of naive and antigen-experienced cells.

Then a second PCR, running roughly 7 to 12 cycles, was carried out with a sample-barcoded 5' primer and a J-beta primer mix. Via MiXCR, TCRdb re-called the 5' RACE reads, giving one row per CDR3 protein. The repertoire includes around 1.5 million distinct CDR3 sequences, approximately 63% of them detected once, and roughly 6.3% sits in the top ten. About this clonotype: Antigen unknown.

For every donor, a draw yielded around 10 milliliters of peripheral blood. Sequenced sample: blood. This receptor was identified in a young man in good health.

CDR3 bases: TGTGCCAGCAGTTTACAGGGGGCGGGCTACAATGAGCAGTTCTTC. As protein: CASSLQGAGYNEQFF. The gene calls are TRBV12-3 or TRBV12-4 and TRBJ2-1; 8 bases agree with TRBD1. V was clipped by 2 bases and J by 3 bases; unmatched bases: 3. The CDR3 covers 15 residues.